This T cell receptor (beta chain) was sequenced for a study of shared clonotypes between healthy human individuals. With regard to this clone: Its antigen is not identified.

Adult Caucasians living in Nashville, Tennessee made up all of the donors. Germline loops: CDR1 SNHLY, CDR2 FYNNEI. V gave up 7 bases and J gave up 5 bases; unmatched junction bases: 12. The CDR3 runs to 16 residues. Profiling relied on immunoSEQ multiplex PCR, and the TCRdb table lists in-frame clones only, not all of them. The sample carries 2 million to 3 million clones, approximately 94% recorded once. Study-wide results and caveats: Only a few donors were included, so the genetic and exposure-history diversity represented was limited. Tissue TCR repertoires likely differ from these blood-only repertoires. An effect of sequencing depth on clonotype sharing among donors was expected.

The clonotype was recovered from a man aged 18-30 years in good health. Some clones in this sample may be carry-over from other donors' samples. Sample: naive CD4+ T cells from PBMCs. Subset meaning: CD45RA+ positively selected. V gene TRBV2 combines with J gene TRBJ1-4, with TRBD1 identical over 8 bases. Here the CDR3 DNA reads TGTGCCAGCACCATTGCCAGGACAGGGCGAAATGAAAAACTGTTTTTT. This sequence encodes CASTIARTGRNEKLFF.